The T cell receptor (beta chain) under discussion was sequenced for a study of cytomegalovirus exposure and HLA in healthy donors. With 60 Vbeta and 13 Jbeta primers, the PCR was carried out. Generated by immunoSEQ multiplex PCR, the TCRdb table keeps only in-frame clones and is missing some. The sample has 130,000 or so clones; less than 75% are singletons. Comments on this clone: Its matching antigen is unknown.

General study findings and limits: In a later analysis, TCR beta V- and J-gene trimming was associated with a missense DCLRE1C variant.

The V end was cut by 4 bases, the J end by 6 bases, with 25 bases between. The germline V gene has CDR1 SGHDT and CDR2 YYEEEE. CDR3 size: 17 residues. The rearrangement links TRBV5-6 to TRBJ1-2; D call uncertain. The sequence came from a woman aged 35 to 49 in good health and CMV-seropositive. The sample consisted of PBMCs. For the CDR3, the DNA is TGTGCCAGCAGCCGAAGGTCGGAGCGGTCCTCGTCCCATGGCTACACCTTC. Protein: CASSRRSERSSSHGYTF.